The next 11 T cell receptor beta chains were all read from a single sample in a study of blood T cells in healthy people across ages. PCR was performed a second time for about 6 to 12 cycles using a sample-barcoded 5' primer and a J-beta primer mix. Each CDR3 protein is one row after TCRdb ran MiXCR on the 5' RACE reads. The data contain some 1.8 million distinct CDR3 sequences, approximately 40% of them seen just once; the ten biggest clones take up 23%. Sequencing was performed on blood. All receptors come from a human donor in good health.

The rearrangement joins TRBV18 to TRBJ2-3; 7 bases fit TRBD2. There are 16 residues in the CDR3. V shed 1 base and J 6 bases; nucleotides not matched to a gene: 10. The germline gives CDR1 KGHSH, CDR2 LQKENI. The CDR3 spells CASSPQLARGDDTQYF. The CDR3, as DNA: TGTGCCAGCTCACCACAACTAGCGAGAGGGGACGATACGCAGTATTTT.

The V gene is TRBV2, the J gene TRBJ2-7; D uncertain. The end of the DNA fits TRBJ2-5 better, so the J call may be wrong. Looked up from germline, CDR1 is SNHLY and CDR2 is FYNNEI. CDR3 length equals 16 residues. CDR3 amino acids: CASSELIGPQGETQYF. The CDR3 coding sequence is TGTGCCAGCAGTGAACTGATCGGGCCCCAAGGGGAGACCCAGTACTTC.

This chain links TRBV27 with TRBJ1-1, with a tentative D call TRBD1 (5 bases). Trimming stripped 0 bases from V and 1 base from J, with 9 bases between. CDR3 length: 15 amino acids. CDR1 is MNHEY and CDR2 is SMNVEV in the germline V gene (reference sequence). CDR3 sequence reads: CASSLSKTANTEAFF. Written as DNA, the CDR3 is TGTGCCAGCAGTTTATCGAAGACAGCGAACACTGAAGCTTTCTTT.

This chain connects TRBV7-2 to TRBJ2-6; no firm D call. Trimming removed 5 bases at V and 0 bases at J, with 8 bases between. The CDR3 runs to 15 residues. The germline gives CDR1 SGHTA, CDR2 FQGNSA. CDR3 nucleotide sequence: TGTGCCAGCAGCCTCCGACACTCTGGGGCCAACGTCCTGACTTTC. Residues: CASSLRHSGANVLTF.

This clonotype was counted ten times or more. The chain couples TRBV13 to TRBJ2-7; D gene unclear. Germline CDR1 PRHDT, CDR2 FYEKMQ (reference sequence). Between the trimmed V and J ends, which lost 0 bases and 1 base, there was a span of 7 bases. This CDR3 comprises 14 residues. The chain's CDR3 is CASSLGANSYEQYF. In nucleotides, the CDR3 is TGTGCCAGCAGCTTAGGGGCGAATTCCTACGAGCAGTACTTC.

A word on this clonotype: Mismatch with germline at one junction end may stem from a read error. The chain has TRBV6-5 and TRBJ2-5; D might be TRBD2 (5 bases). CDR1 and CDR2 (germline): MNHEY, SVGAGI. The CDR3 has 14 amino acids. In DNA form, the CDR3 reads TGTGTCAGCAGTTACTCGGGGTTCCAAGAGACCCAGTACTTC. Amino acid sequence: CVSSYSGFQETQYF.

In DNA form, the CDR3 reads TGCGCCAGCAGCTTGGGAGTTGGCAGATCCTACGAGCAGTACTTC. Translation: CASSLGVGRSYEQYF. The V gene is TRBV5-1, the J gene TRBJ2-7; no reliable D call. Trimming removed 0 bases from V and 1 base from J, with 11 bases in between. The CDR3 runs to 15 residues. The germline gives CDR1 SGHRS, CDR2 YFSETQ.

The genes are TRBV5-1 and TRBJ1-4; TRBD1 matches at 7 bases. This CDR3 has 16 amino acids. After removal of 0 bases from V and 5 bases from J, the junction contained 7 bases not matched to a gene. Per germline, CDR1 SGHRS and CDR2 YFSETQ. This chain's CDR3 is CASSLAPGQSNEKLFF. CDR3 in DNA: TGCGCCAGCAGCTTGGCCCCGGGACAGTCAAATGAAAAACTGTTTTTT.

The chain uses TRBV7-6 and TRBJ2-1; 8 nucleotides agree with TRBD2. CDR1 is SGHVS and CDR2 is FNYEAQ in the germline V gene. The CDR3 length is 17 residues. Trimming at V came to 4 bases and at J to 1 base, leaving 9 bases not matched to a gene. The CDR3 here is CASSSPAGVFSYNEQFF. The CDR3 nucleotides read TGTGCCAGCAGCTCTCCAGCGGGGGTATTTTCCTACAATGAGCAGTTCTTC.

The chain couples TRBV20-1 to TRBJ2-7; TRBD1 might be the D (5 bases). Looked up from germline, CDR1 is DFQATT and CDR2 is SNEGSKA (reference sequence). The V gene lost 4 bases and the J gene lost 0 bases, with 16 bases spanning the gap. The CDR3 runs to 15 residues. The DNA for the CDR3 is TGCAGTGCTATGGGGCGGCGCTCAAGCTCCTACGAGCAGTACTTC. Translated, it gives CSAMGRRSSSYEQYF.

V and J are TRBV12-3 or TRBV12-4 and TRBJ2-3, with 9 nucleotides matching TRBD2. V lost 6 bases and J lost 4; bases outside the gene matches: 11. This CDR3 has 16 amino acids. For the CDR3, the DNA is TGTGCCAGCAGCCCGCGAGGCGGGGGGGCCGCAGATACGCAGTATTTT. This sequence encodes CASSPRGGGAADTQYF.